The source of this TCR beta chain is a study of cytomegalovirus exposure and HLA in healthy donors. The PCR was carried out with 60 Vbeta primers and 13 Jbeta primers. TCRdb's copy holds only in-frame clones and misses some; the assay was immunoSEQ multiplex PCR. The table records approximately 300,000 clones, approximately 84% of them present only once. Concerning this clone: Its antigen is not known.

Findings of the study overall: As a later analysis revealed, the rate of TCR association differed by HLA locus, with DRB1 most and HLA-C fewest.

The sequenced sample consisted of PBMCs. The TCR comes from a woman aged 40 to 50 in good health and CMV-seropositive.

CDR3 sequence: CASSWDRVDGANVLTF. The CDR3 nucleotides read TGCGCCAGCAGCTGGGACAGGGTGGACGGGGCCAACGTCCTGACTTTC. The V gene is TRBV5-1, the J gene TRBJ2-6; 9 bases are a match to TRBD1. This CDR3 contains 16 residues. V was pared by 3 bases and J by 4 bases, with 5 bases of the junction left unmatched. CDR1 is SGHRS and CDR2 is YFSETQ in the germline V gene.